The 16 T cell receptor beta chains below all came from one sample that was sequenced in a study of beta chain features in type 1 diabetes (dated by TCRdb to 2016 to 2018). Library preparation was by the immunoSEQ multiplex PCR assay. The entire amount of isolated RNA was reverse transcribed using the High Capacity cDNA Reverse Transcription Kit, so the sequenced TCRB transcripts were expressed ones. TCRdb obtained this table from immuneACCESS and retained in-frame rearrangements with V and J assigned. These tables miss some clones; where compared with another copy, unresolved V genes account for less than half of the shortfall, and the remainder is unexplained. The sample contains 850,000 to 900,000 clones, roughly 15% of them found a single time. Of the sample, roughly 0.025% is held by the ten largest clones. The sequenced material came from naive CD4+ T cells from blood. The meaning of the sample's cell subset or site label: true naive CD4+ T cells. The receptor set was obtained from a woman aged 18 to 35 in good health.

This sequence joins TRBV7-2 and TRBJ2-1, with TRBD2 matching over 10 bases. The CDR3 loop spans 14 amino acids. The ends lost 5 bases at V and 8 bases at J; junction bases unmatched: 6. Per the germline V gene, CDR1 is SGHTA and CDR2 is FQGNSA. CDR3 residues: CASSPILAGDEQFF. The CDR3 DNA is TGTGCCAGCAGCCCGATTCTAGCGGGAGATGAGCAGTTCTTC. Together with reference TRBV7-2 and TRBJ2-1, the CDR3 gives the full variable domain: GAGVSQSPSNKVTEKGKDVELRCDPISGHTALYWYRQSLGQGLEFLIYFQGNSAPDKSGLPSDRFSAERTGGSVSTLTIQRTQQEDSAVYLCASSPILAGDEQFFGPGTRLTVL.

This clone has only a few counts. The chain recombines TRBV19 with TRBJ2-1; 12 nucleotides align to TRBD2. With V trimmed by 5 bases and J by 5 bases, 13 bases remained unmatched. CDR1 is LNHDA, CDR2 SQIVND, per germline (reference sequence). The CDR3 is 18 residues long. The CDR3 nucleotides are TGTGCCAGTAGTCCCCTTAATCTAGCGGGAGGGCCAAACAATGAGCAGTTCTTC. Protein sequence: CASSPLNLAGGPNNEQFF.

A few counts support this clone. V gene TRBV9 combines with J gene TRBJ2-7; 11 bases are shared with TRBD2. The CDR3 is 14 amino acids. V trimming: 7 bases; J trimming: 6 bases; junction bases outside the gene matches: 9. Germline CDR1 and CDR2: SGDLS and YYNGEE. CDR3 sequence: CASGGASGRSEQYF. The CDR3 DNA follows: TGTGCCAGCGGGGGAGCTAGCGGGAGGTCCGAGCAGTACTTC.

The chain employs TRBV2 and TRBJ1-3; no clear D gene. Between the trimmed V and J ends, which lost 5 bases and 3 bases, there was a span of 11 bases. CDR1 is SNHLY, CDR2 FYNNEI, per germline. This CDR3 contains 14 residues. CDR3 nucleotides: TGTGCCAGCAGTAGCTCAGCAGGTGGAAACACCATATATTTT. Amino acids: CASSSSAGGNTIYF.

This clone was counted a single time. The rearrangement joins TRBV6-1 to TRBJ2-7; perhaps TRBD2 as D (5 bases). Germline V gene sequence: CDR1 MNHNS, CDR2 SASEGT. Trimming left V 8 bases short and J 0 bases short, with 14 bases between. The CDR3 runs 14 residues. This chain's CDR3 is CASLTRVYSYEQYF. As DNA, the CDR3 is TGTGCCAGCCTAACTAGGGTGTACTCCTACGAGCAGTACTTC.

CDR3 sequence reads: CASSPTGGYQPQHF. As DNA, the CDR3 is TGTGCCAGCAGTCCTACAGGGGGCTATCAGCCCCAGCATTTT. This chain connects TRBV28 to TRBJ1-5, with TRBD1 identical over 9 bases. Germline loops: CDR1 MDHEN, CDR2 SYDVKM. J was trimmed by 5 bases and V by 5 bases; bases with no gene match: 4. This CDR3 is 14 amino acids long.

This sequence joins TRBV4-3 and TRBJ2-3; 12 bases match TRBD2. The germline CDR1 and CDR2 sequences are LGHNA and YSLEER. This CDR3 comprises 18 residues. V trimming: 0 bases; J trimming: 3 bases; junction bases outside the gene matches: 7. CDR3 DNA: TGCGCCAGCAGCCAAGACCTCCTAGCGGGAGGGGAAACAGATACGCAGTATTTT. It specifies CASSQDLLAGGETDTQYF.

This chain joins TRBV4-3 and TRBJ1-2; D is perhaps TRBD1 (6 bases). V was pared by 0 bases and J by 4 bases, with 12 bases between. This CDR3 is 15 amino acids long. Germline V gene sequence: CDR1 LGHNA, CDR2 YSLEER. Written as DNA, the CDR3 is TGCGCCAGCAGCCAAGATCTTCCGGGGGCCTATGGCTACACCTTC. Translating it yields CASSQDLPGAYGYTF.

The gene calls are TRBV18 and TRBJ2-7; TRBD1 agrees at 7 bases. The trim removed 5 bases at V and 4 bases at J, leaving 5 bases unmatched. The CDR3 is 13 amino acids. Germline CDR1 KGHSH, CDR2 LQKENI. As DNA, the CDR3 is TGTGCCAGCTCATATGACAGGGTGTACGAGCAGTACTTC. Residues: CASSYDRVYEQYF.

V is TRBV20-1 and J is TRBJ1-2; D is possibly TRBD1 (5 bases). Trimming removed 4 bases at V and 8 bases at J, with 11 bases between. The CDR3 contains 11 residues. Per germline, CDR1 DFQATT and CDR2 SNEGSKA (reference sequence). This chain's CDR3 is CSATGYWGYTF. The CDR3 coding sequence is TGCAGTGCTACAGGGTATTGGGGCTACACCTTC.

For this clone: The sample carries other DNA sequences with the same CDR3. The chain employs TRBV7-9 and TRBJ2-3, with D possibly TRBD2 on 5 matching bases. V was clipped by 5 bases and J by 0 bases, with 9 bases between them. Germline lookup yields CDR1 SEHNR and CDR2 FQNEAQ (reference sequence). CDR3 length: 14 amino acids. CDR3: CASSPGLSTDTQYF. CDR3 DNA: TGTGCCAGCAGCCCCGGACTTAGCACAGATACGCAGTATTTT. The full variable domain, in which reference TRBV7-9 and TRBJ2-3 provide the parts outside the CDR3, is DTGVSQNPRHKITKRGQNVTFRCDPISEHNRLYWYRQTLGQGPEFLTYFQNEAQLEKSRLLSDRFSAERPKGSFSTLEIQRTEQGDSAMYLCASSPGLSTDTQYFGPGTRLTVL.

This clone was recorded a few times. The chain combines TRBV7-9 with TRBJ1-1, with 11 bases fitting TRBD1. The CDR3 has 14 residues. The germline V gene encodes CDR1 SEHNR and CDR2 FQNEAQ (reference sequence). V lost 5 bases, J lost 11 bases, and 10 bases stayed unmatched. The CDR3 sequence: CASSESGQGATAFF. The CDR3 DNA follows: TGTGCCAGCAGCGAGAGTGGACAGGGGGCAACGGCTTTCTTT. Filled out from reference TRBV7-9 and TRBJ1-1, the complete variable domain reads DTGVSQNPRHKITKRGQNVTFRCDPISEHNRLYWYRQTLGQGPEFLTYFQNEAQLEKSRLLSDRFSAERPKGSFSTLEIQRTEQGDSAMYLCASSESGQGATAFFGQGTRLTVV.

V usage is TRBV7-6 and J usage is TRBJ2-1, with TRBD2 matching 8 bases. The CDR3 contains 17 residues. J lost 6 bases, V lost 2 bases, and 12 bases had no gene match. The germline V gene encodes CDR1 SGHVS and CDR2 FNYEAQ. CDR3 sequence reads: CASSLPPWREAGNEQFF. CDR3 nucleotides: TGTGCCAGCAGCTTACCACCCTGGCGGGAGGCAGGCAATGAGCAGTTCTTC.

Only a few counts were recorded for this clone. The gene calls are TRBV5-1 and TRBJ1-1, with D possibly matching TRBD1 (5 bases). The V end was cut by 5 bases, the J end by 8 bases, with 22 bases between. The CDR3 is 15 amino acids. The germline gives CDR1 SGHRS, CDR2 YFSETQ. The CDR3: CASRRQWEGLGEAFF. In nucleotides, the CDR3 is TGCGCCAGCAGGCGACAGTGGGAGGGGTTGGGGGAAGCTTTCTTT.

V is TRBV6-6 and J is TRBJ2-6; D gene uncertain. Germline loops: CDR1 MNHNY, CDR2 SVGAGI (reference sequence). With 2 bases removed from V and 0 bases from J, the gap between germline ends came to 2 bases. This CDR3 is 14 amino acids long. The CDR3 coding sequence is TGTGCCAGCAGTTACGCCTCTGGGGCCAACGTCCTGACTTTC. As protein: CASSYASGANVLTF.

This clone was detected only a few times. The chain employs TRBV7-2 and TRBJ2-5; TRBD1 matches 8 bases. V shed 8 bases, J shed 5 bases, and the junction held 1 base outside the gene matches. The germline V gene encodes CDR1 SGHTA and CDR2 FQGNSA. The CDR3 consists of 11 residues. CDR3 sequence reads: CASRQGETQYF. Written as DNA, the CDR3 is TGTGCCAGCCGACAGGGGGAGACCCAGTACTTC.